Described below is a single TCR beta chain sequence and its context. Antigen unknown. This sample stems from a study of molecular identifiers for immune sequencing clone quantification. Study results and caveats: Jurkat TCR RNA from one cell was spiked into approximately 1 million naive cells, and it was reportedly detectable there.

MiXCR, run by TCRdb on the PCR reads, gives a single entry per CDR3 protein. The sample has more than 300,000 distinct CDR3 sequences, 20% to 25% seen once; the top ten hold 0.75% to 0.85%. Naive CD8 libraries used roughly 17,000 to 1,000,000 sorted cells and 10%, 30% or 50% RNA. Naive CD8 T cells were picked out by sorting for CD8+CD4-CCR7+CD45RA+. The V gene end was trimmed by 4 bases and the J gene end by 2 bases; junction bases not matched to a gene: 26. The CDR3 has 23 residues. Per the germline V gene, CDR1 is SEHNR and CDR2 is FQNEAQ (reference sequence). The sequencing input was naive CD8+ T cells from blood, with Jurkat cell RNA spiked in. Subset described: FACS-sorted CD8+CD4-CCR7+CD45RA+ naive T cells. The TCR was taken from a human donor in good health. Some libraries in this study had Jurkat cell RNA spiked in. The rearrangement joins TRBV7-9 to TRBJ2-3, with TRBD2 identical over 11 bases. CDR3 nucleotide sequence: TGTGCCAGCAGCTCATTTTTCGGTGGCGCCGGGACTAGCGGTTGGGGCCTCACAGATACGCAGTATTTT. Encoded protein: CASSSFFGGAGTSGWGLTDTQYF.